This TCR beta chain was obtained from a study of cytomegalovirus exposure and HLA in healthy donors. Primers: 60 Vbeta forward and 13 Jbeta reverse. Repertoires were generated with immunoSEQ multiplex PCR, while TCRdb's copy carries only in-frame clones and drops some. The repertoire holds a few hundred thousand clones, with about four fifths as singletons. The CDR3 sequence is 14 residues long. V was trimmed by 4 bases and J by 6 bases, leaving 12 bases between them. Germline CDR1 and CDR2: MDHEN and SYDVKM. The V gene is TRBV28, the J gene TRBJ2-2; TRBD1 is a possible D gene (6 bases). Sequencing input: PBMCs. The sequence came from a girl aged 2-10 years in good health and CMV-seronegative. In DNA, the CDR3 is TGTGCCAGCAGTTCCCCGGGGACATCCGGGGAGCTGTTTTTT. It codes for CASSSPGTSGELFF. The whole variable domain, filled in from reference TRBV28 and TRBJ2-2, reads DVKVTQSSRYLVKRTGEKVFLECVQDMDHENMFWYRQDPGLGLRLIYFSYDVKMKEKGDIPEGYSVSREKKERFSLILESASTNQTSMYLCASSSPGTSGELFFGEGSRLTVL.